The rows below give T cell receptor beta chains drawn from one sample of a study of CD8+ T cells in alopecia areata. Profiled with immunoSEQ multiplex PCR; TCRdb holds only in-frame clones, not every one. The sample lists 180,000 or so clones, roughly 70% occurring once. Sequencing was performed on CD8+ T cells sorted from blood, taken at week 0. The origin of the receptors is a human donor with alopecia areata. Both conserved end residues are trimmed from each CDR3. Each record gives: J gene, V gene, clone size, CDR3 protein. Size is omitted from some rows. Given values are once, few, many or a class for expanded clones.

J: TRBJ2-7; V: TRBV29-1; size: -; CDR3: SVEGRGNEQY
J: TRBJ2-7; V: TRBV7-2; size: -; CDR3: ASSLALAGGLYEQY
J: TRBJ1-1; V: TRBV19; size: -; CDR3: ASSIAVMNTEAF
J: TRBJ2-3; V: TRBV14; size: few; CDR3: ASSQGRHTDTQY
J: TRBJ2-3; V: TRBV19; size: -; CDR3: ASSLRQGRFTSQEDTQY
J: TRBJ2-3; V: TRBV29-1; size: -; CDR3: SVDSDLGPTDTQY
J: TRBJ1-2; V: TRBV4-1; size: -; CDR3: ASSQVQGLDNYGYT
J: TRBJ2-7; V: TRBV2; size: -; CDR3: ASSEGIAGQY
J: TRBJ1-3; V: TRBV29-1; size: -; CDR3: SVEGFTGPGRQESSGNTIY
J: TRBJ1-1; V: TRBV7-8; size: many; CDR3: ASSYNRNTEAF
J: TRBJ2-7; V: TRBV30; size: -; CDR3: AWGGQGPSYEQY
J: TRBJ1-1; V: TRBV9; size: -; CDR3: ASDATGENTEAF
J: TRBJ2-5; V: TRBV27; size: -; CDR3: ASSPRTGRETQY
J: TRBJ2-2; V: TRBV7-3; size: -; CDR3: ASSPSLGLPPGELF
J: TRBJ1-1; V: TRBV4-1; size: -; CDR3: ASSQAGTGRAF
J: TRBJ2-7; V: TRBV9; size: -; CDR3: ASSHGTGSYEQY
J: TRBJ1-4; V: TRBV2; size: -; CDR3: ASSQKAVMREKLF
J: TRBJ2-7; V: TRBV27; size: once; CDR3: ASSSETGGAYEQY
J: TRBJ1-1; V: TRBV14; size: -; CDR3: ASSPLDRLNTEAF
J: TRBJ1-2; V: TRBV6-5; size: -; CDR3: ASSYGAGGSNYGYT
J: TRBJ1-3; V: TRBV29-1; size: -; CDR3: SVEDRRGSGNTIY
J: TRBJ1-1; V: TRBV5-6; size: -; CDR3: ASSLAYTEAF
J: TRBJ1-2; V: TRBV2; size: once; CDR3: ASSPGQTNYGYT
J: TRBJ1-1; V: TRBV5-6; size: -; CDR3: ASTGGSSGEAF
J: TRBJ2-2; V: TRBV6-6; size: few; CDR3: ASSWTVGTGELF
J: TRBJ1-2; V: TRBV30; size: -; CDR3: AWDDRGPGGYT
J: TRBJ1-2; V: TRBV30; size: -; CDR3: AWSVPPNYGYT
J: TRBJ1-2; V: TRBV5-1; size: few; CDR3: ASSIERSGGDYGYT
J: TRBJ2-1; V: TRBV15; size: once; CDR3: ATSRGRQGNYNEQF
J: TRBJ2-5; V: TRBV7-9; size: -; CDR3: ASSPSGGALKTQY